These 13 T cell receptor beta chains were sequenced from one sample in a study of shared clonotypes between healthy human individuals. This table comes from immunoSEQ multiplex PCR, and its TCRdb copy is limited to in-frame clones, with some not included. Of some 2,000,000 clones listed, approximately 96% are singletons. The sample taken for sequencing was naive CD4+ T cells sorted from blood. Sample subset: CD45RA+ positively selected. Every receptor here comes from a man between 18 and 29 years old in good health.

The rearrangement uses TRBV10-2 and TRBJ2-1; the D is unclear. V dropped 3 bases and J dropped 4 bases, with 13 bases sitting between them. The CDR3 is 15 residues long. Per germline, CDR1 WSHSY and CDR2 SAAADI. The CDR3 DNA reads TGCGCCAGCAGTGATGGCAGGATAATTTACAATGAGCAGTTCTTC. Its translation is CASSDGRIIYNEQFF.

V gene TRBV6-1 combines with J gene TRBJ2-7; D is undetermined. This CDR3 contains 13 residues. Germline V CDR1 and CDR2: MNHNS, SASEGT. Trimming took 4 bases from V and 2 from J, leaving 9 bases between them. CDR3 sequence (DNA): TGTGCCAGCAGTGTCCTGACGACCTACGAGCAGTACTTC. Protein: CASSVLTTYEQYF.

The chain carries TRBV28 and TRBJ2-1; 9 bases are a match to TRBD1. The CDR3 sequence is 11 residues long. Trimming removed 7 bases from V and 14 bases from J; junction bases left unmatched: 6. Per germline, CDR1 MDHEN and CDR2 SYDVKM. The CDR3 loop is CASIQGASKFF. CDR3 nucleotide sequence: TGTGCCAGCATACAGGGGGCTTCAAAGTTCTTC. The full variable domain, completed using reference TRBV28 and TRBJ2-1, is DVKVTQSSRYLVKRTGEKVFLECVQDMDHENMFWYRQDPGLGLRLIYFSYDVKMKEKGDIPEGYSVSREKKERFSLILESASTNQTSMYLCASIQGASKFFGPGTRLTVL.

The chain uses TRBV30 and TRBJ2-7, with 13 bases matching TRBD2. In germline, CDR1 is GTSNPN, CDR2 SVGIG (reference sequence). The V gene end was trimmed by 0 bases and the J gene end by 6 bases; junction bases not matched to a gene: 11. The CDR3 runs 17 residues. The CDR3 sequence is CAWSVARTSGRWGEQYF. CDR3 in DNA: TGTGCCTGGAGTGTAGCTAGGACTAGCGGGAGATGGGGCGAGCAGTACTTC.

The CDR3 region has the DNA TGTGCCAGCAGCCAAGTAGGGAAGGGGGCTAACTATGGCTACACCTTC. Protein: CASSQVGKGANYGYTF. The chain employs TRBV4-2 and TRBJ1-2; D might be TRBD1 (6 bases). Trimming cost V 1 base and J 0 bases, with 12 bases left between them. The CDR3 has 16 amino acids. The germline V gene has CDR1 LGHNA and CDR2 YNFKEQ.

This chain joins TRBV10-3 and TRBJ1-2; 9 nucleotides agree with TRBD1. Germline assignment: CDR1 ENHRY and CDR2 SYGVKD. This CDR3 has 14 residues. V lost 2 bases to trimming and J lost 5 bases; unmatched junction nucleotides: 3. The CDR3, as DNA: TGTGCCATCAGTGAGGGACAGGGGCCATATGGCTACACCTTC. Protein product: CAISEGQGPYGYTF.

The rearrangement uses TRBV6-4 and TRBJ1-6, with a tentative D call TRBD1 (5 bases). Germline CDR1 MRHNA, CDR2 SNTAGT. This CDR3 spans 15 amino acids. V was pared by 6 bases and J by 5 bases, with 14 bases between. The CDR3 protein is CASRGQGGDNSPLHF. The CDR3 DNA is TGTGCCAGCAGGGGGCAGGGAGGAGATAATTCACCCCTCCACTTT.

The CDR3 sequence is CAIRRQGAGTDTQYF. The CDR3 DNA reads TGTGCCATCAGGAGACAGGGGGCGGGTACAGATACGCAGTATTTT. The chain links TRBV10-3 to TRBJ2-3, with 10 bases matching TRBD1. Germline V lookup: CDR1 ENHRY, CDR2 SYGVKD. V dropped 6 bases and J dropped 3; count of bases not matched to a gene: 6. The CDR3 contains 15 residues.

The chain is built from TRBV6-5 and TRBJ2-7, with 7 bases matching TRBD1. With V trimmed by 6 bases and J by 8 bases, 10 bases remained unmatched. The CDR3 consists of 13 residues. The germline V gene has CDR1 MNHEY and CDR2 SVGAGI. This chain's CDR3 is CASRTGTAYKQYF. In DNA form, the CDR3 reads TGTGCCAGCAGGACCGGGACAGCGTATAAGCAGTACTTC.

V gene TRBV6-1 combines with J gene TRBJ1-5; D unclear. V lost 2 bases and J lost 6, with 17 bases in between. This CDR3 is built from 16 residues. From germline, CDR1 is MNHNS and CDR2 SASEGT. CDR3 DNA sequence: TGTGCCAGCAGTGAATGGAGGGAGCGTAACACTCAGCCCCAGCATTTT. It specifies CASSEWRERNTQPQHF.

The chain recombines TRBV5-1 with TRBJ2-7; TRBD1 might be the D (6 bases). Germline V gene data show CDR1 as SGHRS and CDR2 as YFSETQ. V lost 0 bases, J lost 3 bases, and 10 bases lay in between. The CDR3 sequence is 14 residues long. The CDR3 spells CASSLGTVLYEQYF. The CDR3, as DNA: TGCGCCAGCAGCTTGGGGACAGTCCTCTACGAGCAGTACTTC. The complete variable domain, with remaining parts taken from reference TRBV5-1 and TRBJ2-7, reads KAGVTQTPRYLIKTRGQQVTLSCSPISGHRSVSWYQQTPGQGLQFLFEYFSETQRNKGNFPGRFSGRQFSNSRSEMNVSTLELGDSALYLCASSLGTVLYEQYFGPGTRLTVT.

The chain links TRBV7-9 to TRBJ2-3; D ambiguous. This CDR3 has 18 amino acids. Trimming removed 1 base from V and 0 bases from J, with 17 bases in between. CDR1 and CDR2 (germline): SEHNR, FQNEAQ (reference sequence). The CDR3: CASSLVGRRIGSTDTQYF. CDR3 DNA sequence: TGTGCCAGCAGCTTAGTAGGTCGGCGGATTGGTAGCACAGATACGCAGTATTTT.

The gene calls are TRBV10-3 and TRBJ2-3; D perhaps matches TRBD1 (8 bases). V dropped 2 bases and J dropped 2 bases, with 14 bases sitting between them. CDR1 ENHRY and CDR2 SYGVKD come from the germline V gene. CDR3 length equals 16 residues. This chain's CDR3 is CAISEGQGGDTDTQYF. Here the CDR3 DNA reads TGTGCCATCAGTGAGGGACAGGGAGGGGACACAGATACGCAGTATTTT.